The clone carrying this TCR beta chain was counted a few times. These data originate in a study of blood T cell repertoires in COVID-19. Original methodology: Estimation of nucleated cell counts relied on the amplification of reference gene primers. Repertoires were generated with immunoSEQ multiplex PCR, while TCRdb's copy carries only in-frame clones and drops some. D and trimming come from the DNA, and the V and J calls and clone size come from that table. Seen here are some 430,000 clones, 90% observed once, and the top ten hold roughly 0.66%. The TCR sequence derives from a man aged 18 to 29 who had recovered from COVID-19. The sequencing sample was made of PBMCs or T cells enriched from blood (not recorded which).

CDR3 sequence: CASSGQGGNQPQHF. DNA of the CDR3: TGTGCCAGCAGCGGACAGGGGGGCAATCAGCCCCAGCATTTT. The rearrangement joins TRBV2 to TRBJ1-5, with TRBD1 identical over 10 bases. This CDR3 has 14 amino acids. Germline V gene sequence: CDR1 SNHLY, CDR2 FYNNEI. Germline trimming cut 6 bases from V and 2 bases from J; bases unmatched to any gene: 1.